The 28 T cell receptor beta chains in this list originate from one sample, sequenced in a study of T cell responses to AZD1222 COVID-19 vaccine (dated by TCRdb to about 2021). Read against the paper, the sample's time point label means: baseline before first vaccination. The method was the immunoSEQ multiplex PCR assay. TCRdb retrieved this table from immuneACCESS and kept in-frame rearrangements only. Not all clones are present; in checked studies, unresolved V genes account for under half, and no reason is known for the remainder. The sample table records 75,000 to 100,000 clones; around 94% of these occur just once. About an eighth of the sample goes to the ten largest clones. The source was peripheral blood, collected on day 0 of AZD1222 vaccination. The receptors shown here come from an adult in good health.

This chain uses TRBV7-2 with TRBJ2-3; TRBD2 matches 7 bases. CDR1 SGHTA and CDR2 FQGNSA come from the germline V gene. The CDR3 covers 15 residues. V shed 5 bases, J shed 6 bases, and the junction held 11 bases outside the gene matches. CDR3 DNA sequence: TGTGCCAGCAGCACGACTAGCCCCGGGACCGATACGCAGTATTTT. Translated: CASSTTSPGTDTQYF.

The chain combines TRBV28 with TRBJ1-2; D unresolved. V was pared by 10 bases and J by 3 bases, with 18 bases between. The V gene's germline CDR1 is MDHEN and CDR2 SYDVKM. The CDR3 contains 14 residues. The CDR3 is CAINDPGADYGYTF. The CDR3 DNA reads TGTGCCATCAACGACCCGGGCGCGGACTATGGCTACACCTTC.

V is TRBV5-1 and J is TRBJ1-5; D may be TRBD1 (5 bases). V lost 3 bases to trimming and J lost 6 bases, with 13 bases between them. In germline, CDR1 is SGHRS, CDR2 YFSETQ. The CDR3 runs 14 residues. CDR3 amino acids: CASSWGDVGQPQHF. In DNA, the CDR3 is TGCGCCAGCAGCTGGGGGGACGTGGGTCAGCCCCAGCATTTT.

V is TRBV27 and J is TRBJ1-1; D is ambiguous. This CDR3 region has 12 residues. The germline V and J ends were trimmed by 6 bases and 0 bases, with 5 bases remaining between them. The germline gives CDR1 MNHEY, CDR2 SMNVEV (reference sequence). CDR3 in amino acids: CASSSVNTEAFF. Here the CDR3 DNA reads TGTGCCAGCAGCTCAGTGAACACTGAAGCTTTCTTT.

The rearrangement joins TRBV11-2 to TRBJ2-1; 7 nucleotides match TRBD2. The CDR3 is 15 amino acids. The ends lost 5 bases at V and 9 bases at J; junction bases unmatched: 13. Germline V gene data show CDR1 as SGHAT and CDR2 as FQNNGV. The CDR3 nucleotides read TGTGCCAGCAGCCCCAGTAATAGCGGGTTTTTTGAGCAGTTCTTC. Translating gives CASSPSNSGFFEQFF.

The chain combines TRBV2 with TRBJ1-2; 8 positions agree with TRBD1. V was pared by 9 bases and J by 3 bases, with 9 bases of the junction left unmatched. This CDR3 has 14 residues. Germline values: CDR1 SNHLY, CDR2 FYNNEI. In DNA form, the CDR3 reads TGTGCCAGGGAACGACAGGGGCCCCACTATGGCTACACCTTC. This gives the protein CARERQGPHYGYTF.

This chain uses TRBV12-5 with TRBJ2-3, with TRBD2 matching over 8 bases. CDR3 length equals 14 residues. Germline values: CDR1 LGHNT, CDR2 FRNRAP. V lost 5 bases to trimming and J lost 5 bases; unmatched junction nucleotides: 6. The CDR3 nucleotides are TGTGCTAGTGGTCCCGCGGGGGGCCGAGATACGCAGTATTTT. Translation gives CASGPAGGRDTQYF.

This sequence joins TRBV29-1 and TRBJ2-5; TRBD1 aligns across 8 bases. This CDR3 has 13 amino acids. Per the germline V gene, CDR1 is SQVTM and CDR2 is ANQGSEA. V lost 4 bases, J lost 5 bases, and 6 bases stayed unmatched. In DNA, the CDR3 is TGCAGCGTTGGCGGACAGGGCTTTGAGACCCAGTACTTC. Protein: CSVGGQGFETQYF.

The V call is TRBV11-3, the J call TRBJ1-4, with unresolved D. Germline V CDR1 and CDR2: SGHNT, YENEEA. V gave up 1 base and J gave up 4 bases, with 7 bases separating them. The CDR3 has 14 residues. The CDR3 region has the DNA TGTGCCAGCAGCTTAGTACACCGTAATGAAAAACTGTTTTTT. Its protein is CASSLVHRNEKLFF.

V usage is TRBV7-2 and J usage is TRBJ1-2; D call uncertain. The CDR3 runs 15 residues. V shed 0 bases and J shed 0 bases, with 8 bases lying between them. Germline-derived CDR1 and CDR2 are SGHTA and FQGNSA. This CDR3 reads CASSLARNSNYGYTF. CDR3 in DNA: TGTGCCAGCAGCTTAGCGCGGAATTCTAACTATGGCTACACCTTC. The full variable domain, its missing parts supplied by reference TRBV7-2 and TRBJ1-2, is GAGVSQSPSNKVTEKGKDVELRCDPISGHTALYWYRQSLGQGLEFLIYFQGNSAPDKSGLPSDRFSAERTGGSVSTLTIQRTQQEDSAVYLCASSLARNSNYGYTFGSGTRLTVV.

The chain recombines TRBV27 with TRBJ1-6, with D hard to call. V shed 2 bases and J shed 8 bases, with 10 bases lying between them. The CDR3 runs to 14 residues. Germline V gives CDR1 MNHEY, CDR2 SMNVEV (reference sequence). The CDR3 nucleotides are TGTGCCAGCAGTTTAAGTAGTAGGTATTCACCCCTCCACTTT. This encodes CASSLSSRYSPLHF.

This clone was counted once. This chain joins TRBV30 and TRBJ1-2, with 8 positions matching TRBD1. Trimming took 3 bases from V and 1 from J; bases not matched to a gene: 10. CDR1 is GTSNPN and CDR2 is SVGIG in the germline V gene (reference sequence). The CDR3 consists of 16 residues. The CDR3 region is CAWSHGQGGGNYGYTF. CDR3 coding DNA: TGTGCCTGGAGCCACGGACAGGGAGGGGGTAACTATGGCTACACCTTC.

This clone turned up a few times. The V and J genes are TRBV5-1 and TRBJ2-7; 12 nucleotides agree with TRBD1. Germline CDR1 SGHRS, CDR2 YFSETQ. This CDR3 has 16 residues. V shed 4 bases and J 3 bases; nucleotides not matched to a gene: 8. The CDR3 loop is CASSRPGQGAFYEQYF. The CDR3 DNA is TGCGCCAGCAGCCGACCGGGACAGGGGGCTTTCTACGAGCAGTACTTC.

The CDR3 nucleotides read TGTGCCAGCTCACCACGTAGGGATTACGAGCAGTACTTC. Translated, it gives CASSPRRDYEQYF. This chain connects TRBV18 to TRBJ2-7; D remains ambiguous. The V end lost 1 base, the J end lost 4 bases, and 8 bases lay between the germline ends. Germline values: CDR1 KGHSH, CDR2 LQKENI. The CDR3 runs to 13 residues. The entire variable domain, with the rest obtained from reference TRBV18 and TRBJ2-7, is as follows: NAGVMQNPRHLVRRRGQEARLRCSPMKGHSHVYWYRQLPEEGLKFMVYLQKENIIDESGMPKERFSAEFPKEGPSILRIQQVVRGDSAAYFCASSPRRDYEQYFGPGTRLTVT.

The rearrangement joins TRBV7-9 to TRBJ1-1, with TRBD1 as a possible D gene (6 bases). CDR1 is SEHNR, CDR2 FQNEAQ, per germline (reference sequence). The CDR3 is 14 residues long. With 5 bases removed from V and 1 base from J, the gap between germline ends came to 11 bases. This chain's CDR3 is CASSKPTGNTEAFF. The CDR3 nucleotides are TGTGCCAGCAGCAAACCGACAGGGAACACTGAAGCTTTCTTT.

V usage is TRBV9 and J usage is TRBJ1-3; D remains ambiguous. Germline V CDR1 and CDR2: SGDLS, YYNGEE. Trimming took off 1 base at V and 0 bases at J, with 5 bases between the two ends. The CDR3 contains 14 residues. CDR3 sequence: CASSVRNSGNTIYF. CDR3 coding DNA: TGTGCCAGCAGCGTACGGAACTCTGGAAACACCATATATTTT.

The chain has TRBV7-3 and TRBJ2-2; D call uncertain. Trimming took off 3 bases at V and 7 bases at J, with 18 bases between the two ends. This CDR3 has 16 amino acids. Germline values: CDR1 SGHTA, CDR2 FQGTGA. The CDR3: CASSLPNTGKGGELFF. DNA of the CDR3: TGTGCCAGCAGCTTGCCAAACACTGGGAAAGGCGGGGAGCTGTTTTTT.

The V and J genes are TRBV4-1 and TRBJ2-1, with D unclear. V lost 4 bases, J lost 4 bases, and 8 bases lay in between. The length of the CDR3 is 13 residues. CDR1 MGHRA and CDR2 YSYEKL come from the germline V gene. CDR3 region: CASSRVRYNEQFF. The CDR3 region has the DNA TGCGCCAGCAGCCGCGTTAGGTACAATGAGCAGTTCTTC.

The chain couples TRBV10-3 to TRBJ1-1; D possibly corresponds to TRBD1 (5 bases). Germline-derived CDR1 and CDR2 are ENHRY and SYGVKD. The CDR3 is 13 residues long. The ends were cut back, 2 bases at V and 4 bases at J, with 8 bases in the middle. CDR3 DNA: TGTGCCATCAGTGAGGGGGGGGTCACTGAAGCTTTCTTT. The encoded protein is CAISEGGVTEAFF.

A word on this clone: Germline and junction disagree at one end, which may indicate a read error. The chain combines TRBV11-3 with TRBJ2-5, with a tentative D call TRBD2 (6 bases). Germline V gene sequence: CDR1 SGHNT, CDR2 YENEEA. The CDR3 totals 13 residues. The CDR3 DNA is TGTGCCAGCAGTCCGGGACTCCAAGCGACCCAGTACTTC. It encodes CASSPGLQATQYF.

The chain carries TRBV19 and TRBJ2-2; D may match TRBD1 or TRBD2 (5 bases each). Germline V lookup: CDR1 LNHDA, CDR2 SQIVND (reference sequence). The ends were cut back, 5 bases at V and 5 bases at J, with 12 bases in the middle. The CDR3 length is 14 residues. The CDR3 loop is CASSLWDGTGELFF. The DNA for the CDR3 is TGTGCCAGTAGTCTATGGGACGGAACCGGGGAGCTGTTTTTT.

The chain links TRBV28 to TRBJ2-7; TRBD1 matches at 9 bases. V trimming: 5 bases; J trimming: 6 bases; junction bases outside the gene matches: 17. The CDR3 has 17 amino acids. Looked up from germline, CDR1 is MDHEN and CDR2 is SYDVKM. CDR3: CASSQNTGGVFWLEQYF. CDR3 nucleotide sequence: TGTGCCAGCAGTCAGAATACAGGGGGCGTCTTTTGGCTCGAGCAGTACTTC.

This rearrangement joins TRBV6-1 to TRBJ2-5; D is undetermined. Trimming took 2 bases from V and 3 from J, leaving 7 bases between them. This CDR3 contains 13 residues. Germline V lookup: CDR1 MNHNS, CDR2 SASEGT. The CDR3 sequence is CASSENQEETQYF. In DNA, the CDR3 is TGTGCCAGCAGTGAAAACCAAGAAGAGACCCAGTACTTC.

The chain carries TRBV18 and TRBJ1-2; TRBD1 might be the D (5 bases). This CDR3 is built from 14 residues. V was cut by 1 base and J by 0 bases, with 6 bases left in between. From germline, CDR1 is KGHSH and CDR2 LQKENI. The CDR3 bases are TGTGCCAGCTCACCACGGGGGGCTAACTATGGCTACACCTTC. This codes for CASSPRGANYGYTF.

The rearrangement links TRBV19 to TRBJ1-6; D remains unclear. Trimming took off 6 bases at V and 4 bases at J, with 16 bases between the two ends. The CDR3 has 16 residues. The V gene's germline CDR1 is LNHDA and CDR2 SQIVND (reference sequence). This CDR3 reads CASSGNGRTYNSPLHF. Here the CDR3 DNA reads TGTGCCAGTAGCGGCAATGGACGGACTTATAATTCACCCCTCCACTTT.

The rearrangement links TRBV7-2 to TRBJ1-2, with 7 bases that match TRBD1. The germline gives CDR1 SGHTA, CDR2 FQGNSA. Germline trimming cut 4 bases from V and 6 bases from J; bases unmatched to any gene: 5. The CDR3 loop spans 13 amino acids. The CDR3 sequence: CASSSDRVNGYTF. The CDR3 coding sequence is TGTGCCAGCAGCTCTGACAGGGTGAATGGCTACACCTTC.

The CDR3, as DNA: TGTGCCAGCAGCCCCCAGGGGAACGGCACGATGAACACTGAAGCTTTCTTT. This encodes CASSPQGNGTMNTEAFF. V and J are TRBV3-1 (or the pseudogene TRBV3-2) and TRBJ1-1; TRBD1 might be the D (6 bases). This CDR3 is built from 17 residues. Germline V lookup: CDR1 LGHDT, CDR2 YNNKEL (reference sequence). Trimming cost V 4 bases and J 0 bases, with 18 bases left between them.

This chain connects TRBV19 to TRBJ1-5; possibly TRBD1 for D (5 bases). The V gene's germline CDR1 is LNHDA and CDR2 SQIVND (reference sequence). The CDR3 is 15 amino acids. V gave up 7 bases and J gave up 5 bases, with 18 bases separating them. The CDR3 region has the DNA TGTGCCAGTAAGGAGGCAGGGAGGTGGTATCAGCCCCAGCATTTT. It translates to CASKEAGRWYQPQHF.